These 13 T cell receptor beta chains came from one sample sequenced in a study of blood T cell repertoires in COVID-19. Sequenced by immunoSEQ multiplex PCR; TCRdb stores in-frame clones only, minus some. This repertoire shows a few hundred thousand clones, more than 75% found once; its top ten account for about 1.6%. Sequenced sample: PBMCs or T cells enriched from blood (not recorded which). The receptor set was obtained from a woman in her fifties or sixties who had recovered from COVID-19.

In its sample, this clone was seen once. The V call is TRBV5-1, the J call TRBJ2-1, with 10 nucleotides matching TRBD2. CDR3 length equals 15 residues. Trimming removed 0 bases from V and 6 bases from J; junction bases left unmatched: 3. Looked up from germline, CDR1 is SGHRS and CDR2 is YFSETQ. CDR3 in amino acids: CASSLGLAGGNEQFF. The DNA for the CDR3 is TGCGCCAGCAGCTTGGGACTAGCGGGTGGCAATGAGCAGTTCTTC.

The chain recombines TRBV9 with TRBJ1-2; 9 bases align to TRBD1. This CDR3 comprises 18 residues. The V gene's germline CDR1 is SGDLS and CDR2 YYNGEE. V was pared by 4 bases and J by 7 bases, with 20 bases of the junction left unmatched. The CDR3 sequence: CASSPTLFLGQGRGGYTF. The CDR3 DNA sequence: TGTGCCAGCAGCCCAACTTTATTCTTGGGACAGGGTAGAGGTGGCTACACCTTC.

The chain joins TRBV7-6 to TRBJ2-5, with D perhaps matching TRBD2 (6 bases). Germline CDR1 reads SGHVS; CDR2 reads FNYEAQ. This CDR3 is built from 14 residues. Trimming removed 6 bases at V and 3 bases at J, with 14 bases between. The CDR3 bases are TGTGCCAGCAGTCGAGCTCAGCGGGAAGAGACCCAGTACTTC. Translated: CASSRAQREETQYF.

J is TRBJ2-3 and V is TRBV4-1; no firm D call. The CDR3 loop spans 17 amino acids. Germline V gene data show CDR1 as MGHRA and CDR2 as YSYEKL. V lost 0 bases, J lost 1 base, and 14 bases lay in between. The CDR3 loop is CASSQDLLRMGTDTQYF. For the CDR3, the DNA is TGCGCCAGCAGCCAAGATCTGCTGAGGATGGGCACAGATACGCAGTATTTT.

The chain has TRBV2 and TRBJ2-1, with TRBD1 identical over 8 bases. V dropped 9 bases and J dropped 4; count of bases not matched to a gene: 11. The CDR3 covers 15 residues. CDR1 is SNHLY and CDR2 is FYNNEI in the germline V gene. In DNA form, the CDR3 reads TGTGCCAGTATGGCCGGGACAGGTAATTACAATGAGCAGTTCTTC. Translated: CASMAGTGNYNEQFF.

The chain uses TRBV6-7 and TRBJ1-3, with 7 bases lining up with TRBD1. TRBV6-7 is noted as an ORF with a role that remains uncertain. This CDR3 contains 20 residues. J was trimmed by 4 bases and V by 2 bases; bases with no gene match: 20. The CDR3 DNA follows: TGTGCCAGCAGTTACCCGAACAGGGGACAAACAACCACTGGCGGAAACACCATATATTTT. It codes for CASSYPNRGQTTTGGNTIYF.

V is TRBV28 and J is TRBJ1-4; no reliable D call. Deletions cut 3 bases from V and 4 bases from J, with 9 bases between. Germline CDR1 and CDR2: MDHEN and SYDVKM. This CDR3 has 14 amino acids. The CDR3 coding sequence is TGTGCCAGCAGTTTCACGGGGATTAATGAAAAACTGTTTTTT. Amino acids: CASSFTGINEKLFF.

This chain uses TRBV5-1 with TRBJ1-1; 8 bases line up with TRBD1. Germline CDR1 is SGHRS and CDR2 is YFSETQ. The V segment lost 2 bases and the J segment 4 bases; nucleotides outside the gene matches: 4. CDR3 length equals 14 residues. The CDR3 DNA follows: TGCGCCAGCAGCTTTAGGACAGGGCCCACTGAAGCTTTCTTT. It yields the protein CASSFRTGPTEAFF.

The J gene is TRBJ2-7, the V gene TRBV30, with 10 bases lining up with TRBD2. Trimming cost V 2 bases and J 3 bases; bases outside gene matches: 10. The germline gives CDR1 GTSNPN, CDR2 SVGIG (reference sequence). The CDR3 contains 16 residues. In nucleotides, the CDR3 is TGTGCCTGGAGTACTACCCTTCTAGCGGGAGTCTACGAGCAGTACTTC. This gives the protein CAWSTTLLAGVYEQYF.

This clone has more than one count but fewer than ten. This chain uses TRBV30 with TRBJ1-2; D is possibly TRBD1 (5 bases). The V gene's germline CDR1 is GTSNPN and CDR2 SVGIG (reference sequence). Trimming removed 1 base at V and 2 bases at J, with 5 bases between. The CDR3 runs to 12 residues. The CDR3, as DNA: TGTGCCTGGAGTGGGACAAACTATGGCTACACCTTC. Translating gives CAWSGTNYGYTF.

This chain joins TRBV4-2 and TRBJ1-2; D gene unclear. The V gene lost 4 bases and the J gene lost 2 bases, with 11 bases spanning the gap. The germline gives CDR1 LGHNA, CDR2 YNFKEQ. The CDR3 is 14 residues long. The CDR3 DNA sequence: TGTGCCAGCAGCCCCACTACCAACAACTATGGCTACACCTTC. Its protein is CASSPTTNNYGYTF.

As DNA, the CDR3 is TGTGCCAGCAGCCCCCTACGACAGGTCAGCTCTGGAAACACCATATATTTT. The encoded protein is CASSPLRQVSSGNTIYF. V is TRBV11-2 and J is TRBJ1-3; tentatively, D is TRBD1 (6 bases). The V gene's germline CDR1 is SGHAT and CDR2 FQNNGV. The CDR3 sequence is 17 residues long. Trimming left V 5 bases short and J 0 bases short, with 17 bases between.

This clone has more than one count but fewer than ten. The chain combines TRBV13 with TRBJ2-1, with 9 bases identical to TRBD2. Germline values: CDR1 PRHDT, CDR2 FYEKMQ (reference sequence). J was trimmed by 7 bases and V by 8 bases; bases with no gene match: 15. The CDR3 sequence is 16 residues long. The CDR3 is CASSVAGVSRSNEQFF. For the CDR3, the DNA is TGTGCCAGCTCGGTAGCGGGAGTATCAAGATCTAATGAGCAGTTCTTC.